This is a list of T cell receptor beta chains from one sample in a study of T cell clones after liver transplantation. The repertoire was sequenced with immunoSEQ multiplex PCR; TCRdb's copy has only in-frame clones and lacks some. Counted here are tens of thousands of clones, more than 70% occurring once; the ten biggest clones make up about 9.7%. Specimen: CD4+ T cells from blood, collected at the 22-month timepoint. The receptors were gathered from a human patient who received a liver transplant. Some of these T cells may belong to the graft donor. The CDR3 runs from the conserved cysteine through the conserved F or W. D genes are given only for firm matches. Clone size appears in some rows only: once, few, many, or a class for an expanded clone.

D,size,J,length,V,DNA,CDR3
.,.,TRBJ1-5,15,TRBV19,TGTGCCAGTAGCCAGGGTCGGTTTGGCAATCAGCCCCAGCATTTT,CASSQGRFGNQPQHF
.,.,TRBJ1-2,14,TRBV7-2,TGTGCCAGCAGCCAGGGACTTTTTAACTATGGCTACACCTTC,CASSQGLFNYGYTF
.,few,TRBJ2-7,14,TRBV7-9,TGTGCCAGCAGCTTAGGTGGAGTTCCCTACGAGCAGTACTTC,CASSLGGVPYEQYF
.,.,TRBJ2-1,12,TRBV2,TGTGCCAGCAGTGAAGCGCGGGGAGTTCGGTTCTTC,CASSEARGVRFF
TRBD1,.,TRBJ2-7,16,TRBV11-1,TGTGCCAGCAGCCGCGCCCCCGGGACAGCAGCCTACGAGCAGTACTTC,CASSRAPGTAAYEQYF
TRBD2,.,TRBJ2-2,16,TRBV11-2,TGTGCCAGCAGCACTGGGACTAGCGGGGGGACCGGGGAGCTGTTTTTT,CASSTGTSGGTGELFF
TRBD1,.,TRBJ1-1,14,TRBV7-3,TGTGCCAGCAGCTCACAGGGGTATGGCACTGAAGCTTTCTTT,CASSSQGYGTEAFF
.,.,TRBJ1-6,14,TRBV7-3,TGTGCCAGCAGCTTATCTGGGGACAATTCACCCCTCCACTTT,CASSLSGDNSPLHF
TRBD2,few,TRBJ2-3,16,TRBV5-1,TGCGCCAGCAGCTTGAGACTAGCGGGGGGGACAGATACGCAGTATTTT,CASSLRLAGGTDTQYF
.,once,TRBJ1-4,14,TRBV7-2,TGTGCCAGCAGCCCAGACATGATTAGCGAAAAACTGTTTTTT,CASSPDMISEKLFF
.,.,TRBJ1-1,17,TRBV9,TGTGCCAGCAGCGTGGGGGGTTCGGTCCCTCCTAACACTGAAGCTTTCTTT,CASSVGGSVPPNTEAFF
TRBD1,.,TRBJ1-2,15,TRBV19,TGTGCCAGTAGTATACAAGGACAGGGGGCAAGAGGCTACACCTTC,CASSIQGQGARGYTF
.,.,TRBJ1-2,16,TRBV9,TGTGCCAGCAGCGACGTACGGGACCGAAACAAGAATGGCTACACCTTC,CASSDVRDRNKNGYTF
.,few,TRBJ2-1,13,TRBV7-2,TGTGCCAGCAGCTTAGCACGAAACAATGAGCAGTTCTTC,CASSLARNNEQFF
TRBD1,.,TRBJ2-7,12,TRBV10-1,TGCGCCGGGACAGGGGGAGTCTACGAGCAGTACTTC,CAGTGGVYEQYF
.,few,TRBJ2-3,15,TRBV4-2,TGTGCCAGCAGCCAAGAGATCGACTCCGTGGATACGCAGTATTTT,CASSQEIDSVDTQYF
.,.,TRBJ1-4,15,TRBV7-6,TGTGCCAGCAGCTTATCCCCGGGACCGAATGAAAAACTGTTTTTT,CASSLSPGPNEKLFF
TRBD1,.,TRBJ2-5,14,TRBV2,TGTGCCAGCAGTGGACAGGGGGACGGAGAGACCCAGTACTTC,CASSGQGDGETQYF
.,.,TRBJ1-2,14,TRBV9,TGTGCCAGCAGCGTAGGGGGCAGGGGTGATGGCTACACCTTC,CASSVGGRGDGYTF
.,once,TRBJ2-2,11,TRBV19,TGTGCCAGTCGGGACACCGGGGAGCTGTTTTTT,CASRDTGELFF
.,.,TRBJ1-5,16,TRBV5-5,TGTGCCAGCAGCTTGAACGTTCCTGGGGCGGTTCAGCCCCAGCATTTT,CASSLNVPGAVQPQHF
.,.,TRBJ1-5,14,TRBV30,TGTGCCTGGAGTGGTGGGGGCCGGGGTCAGCCCCAGCATTTT,CAWSGGGRGQPQHF
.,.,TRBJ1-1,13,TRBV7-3,TGTGCCAGCAGCTTCGGGAGGAACACTGAAGCTTTCTTT,CASSFGRNTEAFF
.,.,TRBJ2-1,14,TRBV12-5,TGTGCTAGTGGTTTGGACCCACGGTCAAATGAGCAGTTCTTC,CASGLDPRSNEQFF
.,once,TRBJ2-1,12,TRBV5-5,TGTGCCAGCAGCTTACACGACAATGAGCAGTTCTTC,CASSLHDNEQFF
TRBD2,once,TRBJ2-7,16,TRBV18,TGTGCCAGCTCACCACCGTCCCGGGCAGCGGGGGACGAGCAGTACTTC,CASSPPSRAAGDEQYF
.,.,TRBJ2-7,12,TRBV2,TGTGCCAGCAGTGAAGGGAGGAGCGAGCAGTACTTC,CASSEGRSEQYF
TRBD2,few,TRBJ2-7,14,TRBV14,TGTGCCAGTTCGACTAGCGGGGGGCCCCTGGAGCAGTACTTC,CASSTSGGPLEQYF
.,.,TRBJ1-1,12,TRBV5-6,TGTGCCAGCAGCCTGCGAACGGGTAGCGCTTTCTTT,CASSLRTGSAFF
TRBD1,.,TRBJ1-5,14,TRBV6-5,TGTGCCAGCAGTGACGGGACAGGGGGACAGCCCCAGCATTTT,CASSDGTGGQPQHF